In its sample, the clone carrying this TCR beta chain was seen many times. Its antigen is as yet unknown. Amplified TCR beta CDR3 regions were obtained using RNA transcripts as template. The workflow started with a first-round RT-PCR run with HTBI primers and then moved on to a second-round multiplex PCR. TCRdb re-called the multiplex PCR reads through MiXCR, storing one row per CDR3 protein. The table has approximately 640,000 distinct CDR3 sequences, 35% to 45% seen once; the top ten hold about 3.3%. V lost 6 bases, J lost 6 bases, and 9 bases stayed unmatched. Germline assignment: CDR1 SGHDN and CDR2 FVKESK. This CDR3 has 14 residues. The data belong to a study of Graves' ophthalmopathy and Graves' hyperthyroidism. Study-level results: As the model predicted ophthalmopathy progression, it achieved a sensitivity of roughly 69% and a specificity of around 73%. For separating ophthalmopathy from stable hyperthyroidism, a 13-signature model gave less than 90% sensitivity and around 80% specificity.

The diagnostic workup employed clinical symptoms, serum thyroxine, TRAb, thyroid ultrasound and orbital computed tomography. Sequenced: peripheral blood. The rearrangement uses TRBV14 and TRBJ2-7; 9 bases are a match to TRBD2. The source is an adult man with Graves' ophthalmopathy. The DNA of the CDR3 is TGTGCCAGCAGTCAGATTAGCGGGAGCCGCGAGCAGTACTTC. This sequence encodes CASSQISGSREQYF.